This entry features one T cell receptor (beta chain) sequence. Other DNA sequences in this sample translate to the same CDR3. The germline V gene has CDR1 KGHDR and CDR2 SFDVKD. The junction had 8 bases not matched to a gene; V was cut back by 4 bases and J by 3 bases. This CDR3 contains 17 residues. Authors' processing steps: By means of reference gene primer amplification, nucleated cell counts were estimated. Profiling relied on immunoSEQ multiplex PCR, and the TCRdb table lists in-frame clones only, not all of them. For V, J and clone size, that table is used; D and trimming come from the DNA. The profile shows some 300,000 clones, around 90% of them singletons. The sample is drawn from a study of blood T cell repertoires in COVID-19. Study summary: Some COVID-19 samples were acute and others convalescent; all came from the United States, Italy and Spain.

Specimen: peripheral blood. This TCR derives from a woman between 50 and 59 years old with COVID-19, enrolled during active disease. V gene TRBV24-1 combines with J gene TRBJ2-2; the match to TRBD1 covers 9 bases. CDR3 residues: CATSDQTGQGYTGELFF. DNA for the CDR3: TGTGCCACCAGTGACCAAACGGGACAGGGATACACCGGGGAGCTGTTTTTT.